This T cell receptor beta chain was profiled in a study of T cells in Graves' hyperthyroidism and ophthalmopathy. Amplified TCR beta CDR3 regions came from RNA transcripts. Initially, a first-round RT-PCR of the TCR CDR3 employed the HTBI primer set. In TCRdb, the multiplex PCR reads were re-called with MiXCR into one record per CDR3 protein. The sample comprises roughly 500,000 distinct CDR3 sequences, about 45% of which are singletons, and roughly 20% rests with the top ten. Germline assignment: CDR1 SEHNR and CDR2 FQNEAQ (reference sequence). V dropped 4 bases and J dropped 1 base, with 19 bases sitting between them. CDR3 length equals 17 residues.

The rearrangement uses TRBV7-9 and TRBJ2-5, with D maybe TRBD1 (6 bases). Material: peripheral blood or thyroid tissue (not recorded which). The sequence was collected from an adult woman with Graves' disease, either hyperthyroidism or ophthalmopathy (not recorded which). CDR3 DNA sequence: TGTGCCAGCAGCTACAGACCCGCCAAACAGGGCCAAGAGACCCAGTACTTC. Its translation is CASSYRPAKQGQETQYF.